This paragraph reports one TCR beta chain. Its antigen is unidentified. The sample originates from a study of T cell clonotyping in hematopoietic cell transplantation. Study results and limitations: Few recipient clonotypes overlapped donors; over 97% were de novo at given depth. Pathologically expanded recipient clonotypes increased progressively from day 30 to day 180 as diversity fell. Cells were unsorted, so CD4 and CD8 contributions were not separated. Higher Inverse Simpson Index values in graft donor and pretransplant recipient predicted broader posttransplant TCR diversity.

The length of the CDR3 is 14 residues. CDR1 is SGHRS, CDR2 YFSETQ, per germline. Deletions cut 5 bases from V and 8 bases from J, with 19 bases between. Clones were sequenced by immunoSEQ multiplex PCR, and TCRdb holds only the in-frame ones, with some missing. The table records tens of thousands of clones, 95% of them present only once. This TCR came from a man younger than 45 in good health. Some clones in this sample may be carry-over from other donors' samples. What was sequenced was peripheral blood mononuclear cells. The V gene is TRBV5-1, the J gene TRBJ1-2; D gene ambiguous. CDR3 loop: CASSPTEGSGGYTF. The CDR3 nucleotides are TGCGCCAGCAGTCCGACCGAGGGTTCTGGAGGCTACACCTTC.